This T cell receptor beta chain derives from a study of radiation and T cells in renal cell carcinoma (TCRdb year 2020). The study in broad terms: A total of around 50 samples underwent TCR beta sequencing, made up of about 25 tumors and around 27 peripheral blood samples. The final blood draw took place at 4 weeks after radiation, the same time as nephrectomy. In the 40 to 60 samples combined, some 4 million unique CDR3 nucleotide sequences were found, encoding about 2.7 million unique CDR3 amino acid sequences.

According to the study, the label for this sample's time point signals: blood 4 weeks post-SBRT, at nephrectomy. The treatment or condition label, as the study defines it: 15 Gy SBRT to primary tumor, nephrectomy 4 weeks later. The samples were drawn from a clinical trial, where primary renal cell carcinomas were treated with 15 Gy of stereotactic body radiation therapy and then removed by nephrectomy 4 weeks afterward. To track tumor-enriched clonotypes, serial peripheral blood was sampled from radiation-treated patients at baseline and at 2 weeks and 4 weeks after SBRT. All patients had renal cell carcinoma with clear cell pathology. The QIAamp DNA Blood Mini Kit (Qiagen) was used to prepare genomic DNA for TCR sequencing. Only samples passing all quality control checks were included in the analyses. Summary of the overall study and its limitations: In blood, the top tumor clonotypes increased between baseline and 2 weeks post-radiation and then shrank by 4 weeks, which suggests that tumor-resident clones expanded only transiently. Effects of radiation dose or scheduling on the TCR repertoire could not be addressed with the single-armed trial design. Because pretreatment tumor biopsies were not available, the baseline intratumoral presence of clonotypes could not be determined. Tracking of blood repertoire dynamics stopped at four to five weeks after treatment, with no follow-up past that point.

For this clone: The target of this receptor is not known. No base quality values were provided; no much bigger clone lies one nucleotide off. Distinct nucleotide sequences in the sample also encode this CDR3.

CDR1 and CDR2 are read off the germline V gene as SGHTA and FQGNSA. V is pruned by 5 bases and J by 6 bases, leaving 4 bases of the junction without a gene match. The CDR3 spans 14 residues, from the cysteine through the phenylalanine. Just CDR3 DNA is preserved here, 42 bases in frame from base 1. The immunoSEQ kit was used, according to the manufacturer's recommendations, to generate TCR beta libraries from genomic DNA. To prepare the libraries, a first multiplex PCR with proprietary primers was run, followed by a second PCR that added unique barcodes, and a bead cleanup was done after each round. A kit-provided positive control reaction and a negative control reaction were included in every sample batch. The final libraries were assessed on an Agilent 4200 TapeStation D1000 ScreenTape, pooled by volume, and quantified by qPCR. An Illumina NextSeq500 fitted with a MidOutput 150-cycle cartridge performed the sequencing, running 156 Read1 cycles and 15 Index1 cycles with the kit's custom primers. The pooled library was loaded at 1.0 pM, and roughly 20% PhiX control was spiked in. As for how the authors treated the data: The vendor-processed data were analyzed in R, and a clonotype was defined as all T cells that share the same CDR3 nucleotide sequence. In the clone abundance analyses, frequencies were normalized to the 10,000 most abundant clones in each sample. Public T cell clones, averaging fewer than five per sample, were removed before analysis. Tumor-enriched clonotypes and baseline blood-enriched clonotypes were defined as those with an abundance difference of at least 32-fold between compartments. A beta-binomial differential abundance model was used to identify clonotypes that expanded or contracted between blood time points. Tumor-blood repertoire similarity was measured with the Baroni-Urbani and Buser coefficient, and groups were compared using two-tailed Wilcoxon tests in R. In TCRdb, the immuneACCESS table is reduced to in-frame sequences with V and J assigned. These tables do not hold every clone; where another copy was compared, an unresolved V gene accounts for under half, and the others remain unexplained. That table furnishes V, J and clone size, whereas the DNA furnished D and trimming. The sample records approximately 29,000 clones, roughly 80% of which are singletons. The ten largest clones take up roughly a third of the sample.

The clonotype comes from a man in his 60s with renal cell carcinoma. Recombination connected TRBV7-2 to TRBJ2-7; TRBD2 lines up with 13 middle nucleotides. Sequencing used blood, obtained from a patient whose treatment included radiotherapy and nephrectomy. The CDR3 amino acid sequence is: CASSRGLAGAEQYF. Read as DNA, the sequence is TGTGCCAGCAGCCGAGGACTAGCGGGAGCCGAGCAGTACTTC.